A selection of T cell receptor beta chains follows, all from one sample in a study of cytomegalovirus exposure and HLA in healthy donors. Libraries were prepared by immunoSEQ multiplex PCR; TCRdb keeps only in-frame clonotypes and omits some of them. This sample has about 190,000 clones, with 78% found just once. Source material: PBMCs. The receptors were gathered from a woman in her twenties or thirties in good health and CMV-seropositive. The CDR3 runs from the conserved cysteine through the conserved F or W. The D gene is left open where the match is weak. Not all rows give a size; the values are once, few, many and, for expanded clones, a class.

V gene: TRBV11-2; clone size: -; D gene: TRBD1; CDR3 protein: CASSLERSQGEQFF
V gene: TRBV25-1; clone size: -; D gene: -; CDR3 protein: CASTSYNSPLHF
V gene: TRBV2; clone size: once; D gene: -; CDR3 protein: CASSEALRAGYTF
V gene: TRBV21-1; clone size: few; D gene: -; CDR3 protein: CASSKVVASGSRWRDTQYF
V gene: TRBV6-5; clone size: -; D gene: -; CDR3 protein: CASSSFLETQYF
V gene: TRBV6-5; clone size: -; D gene: -; CDR3 protein: CASTGGHRMNTEAFF
V gene: TRBV5-1; clone size: -; D gene: -; CDR3 protein: CASNLGLASGANVLTF
V gene: TRBV4-3; clone size: -; D gene: -; CDR3 protein: CASSQVRADTQYF
V gene: TRBV2; clone size: -; D gene: TRBD2; CDR3 protein: CASRQLAGYNEQFF
V gene: TRBV18; clone size: -; D gene: -; CDR3 protein: CASSLQETQYF
V gene: TRBV18; clone size: -; D gene: TRBD1; CDR3 protein: CASSPPKAGGLDANEKLFF
V gene: TRBV5-1; clone size: few; D gene: -; CDR3 protein: CASSLDATAYEQYF
V gene: TRBV27; clone size: -; D gene: -; CDR3 protein: CASSLWTGREQYF
V gene: TRBV6-1; clone size: -; D gene: -; CDR3 protein: CASSETPGYYGYTF
V gene: TRBV6-5; clone size: -; D gene: -; CDR3 protein: CASSSLTGFHEQYF
V gene: TRBV27; clone size: -; D gene: -; CDR3 protein: CASCRTRGGSEAFF
V gene: TRBV27; clone size: -; D gene: -; CDR3 protein: CASSLGTLVYEQYF
V gene: TRBV11-2; clone size: -; D gene: -; CDR3 protein: CASSLRQRRFQETQYF
V gene: TRBV27; clone size: -; D gene: -; CDR3 protein: CASSHGEYYGYTF
V gene: TRBV7-6; clone size: -; D gene: TRBD2; CDR3 protein: CASSLGGRPQYF